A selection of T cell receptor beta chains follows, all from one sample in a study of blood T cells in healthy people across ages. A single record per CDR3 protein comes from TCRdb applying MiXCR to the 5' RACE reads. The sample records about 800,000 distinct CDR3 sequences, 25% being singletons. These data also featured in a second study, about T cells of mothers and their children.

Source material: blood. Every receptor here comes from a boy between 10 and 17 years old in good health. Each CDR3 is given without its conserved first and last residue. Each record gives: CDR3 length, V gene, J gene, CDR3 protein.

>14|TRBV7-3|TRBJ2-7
ASSPLGGGGREEQY
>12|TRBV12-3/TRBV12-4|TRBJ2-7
ASSLAGARYEQY
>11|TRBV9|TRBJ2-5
ASSVGTKETQY
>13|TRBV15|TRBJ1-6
ATSREPGAGSPLH
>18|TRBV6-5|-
ASSYRAGGLAGSLQETQY
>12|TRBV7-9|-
ASSLVKTGPTQF
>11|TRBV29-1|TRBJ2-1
SVESQSYNEQF
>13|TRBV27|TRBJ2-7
ASSLSTGISYEQY
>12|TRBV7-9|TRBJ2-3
ASSHPILADTQY
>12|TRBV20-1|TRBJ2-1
SAQSGTNYNEQF
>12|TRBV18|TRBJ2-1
ASSPSGAGRGQF
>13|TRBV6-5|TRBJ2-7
ASSRGTGGAAEQY
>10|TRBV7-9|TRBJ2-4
ASSTDSNIQY
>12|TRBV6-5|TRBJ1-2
ASSWNNREDGYT
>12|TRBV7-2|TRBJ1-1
ASRLTAPGTEAF
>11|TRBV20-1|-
SATAGSWETQY
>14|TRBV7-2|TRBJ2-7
ASSREGQDPTYEQY
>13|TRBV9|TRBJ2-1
ASSPGTTSYNEQF
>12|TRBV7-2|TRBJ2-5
ASSFGGGRETQY
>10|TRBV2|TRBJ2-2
ASGRGPGELF
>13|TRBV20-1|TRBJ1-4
SARVAEATNEKLF
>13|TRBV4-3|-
ASSQDQGALYEQY
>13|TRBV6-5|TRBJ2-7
ASSDPGQVSYEQY
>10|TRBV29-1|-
SVHTPGYEQY
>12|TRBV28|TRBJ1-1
ASSLEQQNTEAF
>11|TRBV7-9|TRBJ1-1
ASSRGVNTEAF
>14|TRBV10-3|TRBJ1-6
AISSSPTGDYSPLH
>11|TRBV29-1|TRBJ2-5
SVRKTGPETQY
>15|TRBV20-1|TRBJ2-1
SARDVAGGRVINEQF
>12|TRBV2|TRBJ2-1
ASSGDSTYNEQF
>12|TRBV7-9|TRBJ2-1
ASLYVPAYNEQF
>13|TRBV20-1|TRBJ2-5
SALRLAGGGETQY
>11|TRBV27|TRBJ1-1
ASIGDLNTEAF
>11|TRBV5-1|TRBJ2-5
ASSGAGGETQY
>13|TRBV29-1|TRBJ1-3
SVYGTGRSGNTIY
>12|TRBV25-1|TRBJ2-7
ASSAPGSSYEQY
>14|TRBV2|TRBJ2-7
ASIGRLAGGWNEQY
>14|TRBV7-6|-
ASSLGVGTDSYEQY
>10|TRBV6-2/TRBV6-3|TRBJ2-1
ASTDKRGEQF
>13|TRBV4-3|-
ASSQDRTSGRMQF
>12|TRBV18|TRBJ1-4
ASSPGTEPKKLF
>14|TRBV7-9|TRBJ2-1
ASSSRYRDAHNEQF
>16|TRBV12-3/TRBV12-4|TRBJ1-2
ASSPEGQGPTFNYGYT
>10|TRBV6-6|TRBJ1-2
ASGPPNYGYT
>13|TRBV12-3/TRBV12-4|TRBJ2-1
ASSPSSAVYNEQF
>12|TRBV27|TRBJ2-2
ASSSGPGSGELF